This is a list of T cell receptor beta chains from one sample in a study of a mutant IDH1 vaccine in newly diagnosed glioma. Profiling relied on immunoSEQ multiplex PCR, and the TCRdb table lists in-frame clones only, not all of them. The profile shows over 50,000 clones, roughly 84% of them singletons. The antigens these receptors bind are not known. The source was PBMCs, collected from a glioma patient whose treatment included an IDH1 peptide vaccine. The receptors originated from a man aged 18 to 30 with glioma. CDR3s include the opening cysteine and the closing phenylalanine or tryptophan. The order of the fields is D gene, clone size, V gene, CDR3 length, J gene, CDR3 protein, CDR3 DNA. D genes are given only for firm matches. Clone size is given for some rows only: seen once, a few or many times, or a class if the clone is expanded.

TRBD2,NA,TRBV2,16,TRBJ2-1,CASSDVEGLGNNEQFF,TGTGCCAGCAGTGATGTCGAGGGACTAGGGAACAATGAGCAGTTCTTC
TRBD2,NA,TRBV5-1,17,TRBJ2-5,CASSFPSGGDYWETQYF,TGCGCCAGCAGCTTCCCATCGGGAGGGGATTACTGGGAGACCCAGTACTTC
TRBD1,NA,TRBV18,14,TRBJ1-1,CASSPNRGGTEAFF,TGTGCCAGCTCACCTAACAGGGGAGGGACTGAAGCTTTCTTT
TRBD1,NA,TRBV5-4,15,TRBJ2-5,CASSSRQGPQETQYF,TGTGCCAGCAGCTCCCGACAGGGGCCCCAAGAGACCCAGTACTTC
NA,NA,TRBV7-2,13,TRBJ2-5,CASSLAYQETQYF,TGTGCCAGCAGTTTAGCCTACCAAGAGACCCAGTACTTC
TRBD1,NA,TRBV6-6,13,TRBJ2-7,CASSPTGWDEQYF,TGTGCCAGCAGCCCGACAGGGTGGGACGAGCAGTACTTC
NA,NA,TRBV4-3,13,TRBJ1-1,CASSQGVNTEAFF,TGCGCCAGCAGCCAGGGTGTCAACACTGAAGCTTTCTTT
TRBD1,NA,TRBV30,14,TRBJ2-5,CAWSVGQGYETQYF,TGTGCCTGGAGTGTGGGACAGGGTTACGAGACCCAGTACTTC
NA,NA,TRBV14,14,TRBJ1-2,CASSQDRAYYGYTF,TGTGCCAGCAGCCAAGACAGGGCCTACTATGGCTACACCTTC
NA,NA,TRBV28,13,TRBJ1-6,CASSFPWDSPLHF,TGTGCCAGCAGTTTCCCATGGGACTCACCCCTCCACTTT
TRBD2,NA,TRBV27,14,TRBJ2-7,CASSYSGLDYEQYF,TGTGCCAGCAGTTATAGCGGGTTGGACTACGAGCAGTACTTC
NA,NA,TRBV18,16,TRBJ2-7,CASSPALQRISGEQYF,TGTGCCAGCTCACCAGCCCTTCAGCGCATTAGCGGCGAGCAGTACTTC
NA,NA,TRBV30,14,TRBJ1-3,CAWSPGLPGNTIYF,TGTGCCTGGAGCCCAGGGCTCCCTGGAAACACCATATATTTT
TRBD1,NA,TRBV7-2,16,TRBJ1-1,CASSFTGAVMNTEAFF,TGTGCCAGCAGCTTTACAGGGGCCGTTATGAACACTGAAGCTTTCTTT
NA,NA,TRBV11-2,15,TRBJ2-2,CASSLESRGTGELFF,TGTGCCAGCAGCTTAGAAAGTAGGGGCACCGGGGAGCTGTTTTTT
NA,NA,TRBV5-8,15,TRBJ1-5,CASTQGAQYYQPQHF,TGTGCCAGCACCCAAGGGGCACAGTATTATCAGCCCCAGCATTTT
TRBD1,NA,TRBV6-5,15,TRBJ2-5,CASRDGQAGPRTQYF,TGTGCCAGCAGGGATGGACAGGCTGGCCCCAGGACCCAGTACTTC
NA,medium-sized,TRBV7-9,16,TRBJ1-4,CASSLGSGDMGEKLFF,TGTGCCAGCAGCTTAGGAAGCGGGGACATGGGGGAAAAACTGTTTTTT
TRBD1,few,TRBV29-1,13,TRBJ1-5,CSVGTGANQPQHF,TGCAGCGTTGGGACAGGCGCCAATCAGCCCCAGCATTTT
NA,NA,TRBV27,17,TRBJ1-3,CASSLRGGQRSGNTIYF,TGTGCCAGCAGTTTACGGGGCGGACAGCGCTCTGGAAACACCATATATTTT
NA,NA,TRBV6-1,15,TRBJ1-2,CASTEVSSINYGYTF,TGTGCCAGCACTGAAGTAAGCAGTATCAACTATGGCTACACCTTC
NA,NA,TRBV6-5,15,TRBJ1-3,CASSYSRRGRNTIYF,TGTGCCAGCAGTTATTCTCGGCGCGGGAGAAACACCATATATTTT
NA,NA,TRBV27,13,TRBJ1-5,CASSLGVGQPQHF,TGTGCCAGCAGTTTAGGTGTCGGTCAGCCCCAGCATTTT
TRBD1,NA,TRBV19,13,TRBJ2-7,CASARDRFYEQYF,TGTGCCAGCGCCCGGGACAGGTTCTACGAGCAGTACTTC
TRBD2,NA,TRBV6-4,18,TRBJ2-2,CASSDFGLAGVATGELFF,TGTGCCAGCAGTGACTTTGGACTAGCGGGGGTGGCCACCGGGGAGCTGTTTTTT
NA,NA,TRBV11-3,15,TRBJ2-2,CASSLEAGNSGELFF,TGTGCCAGCAGCTTAGAGGCAGGGAATAGCGGGGAGCTGTTTTTT
NA,NA,TRBV9,14,TRBJ1-2,CASSELGLQYGYTF,TGTGCCAGCAGCGAGTTGGGACTACAATATGGCTACACCTTC
NA,NA,TRBV5-5,14,TRBJ1-1,CASSLTEGGTEAFF,TGTGCCAGCAGTCTGACCGAGGGGGGCACTGAAGCTTTCTTT
NA,NA,TRBV19,14,TRBJ1-2,CASTRREKHYGYTF,TGTGCCAGTACCCGCCGGGAGAAACACTATGGCTACACCTTC
TRBD1,medium-sized,TRBV7-2,15,TRBJ2-3,CASSLTTGVPDTQYF,TGTGCCAGCAGTTTAACGACAGGGGTCCCAGATACGCAGTATTTT
NA,NA,TRBV25-1,13,TRBJ1-1,CASSDRKNTEAFF,TGTGCCAGCAGTGACAGGAAGAACACTGAAGCTTTCTTT
TRBD1,NA,TRBV4-2,15,TRBJ2-7,CASSQTGQAGDEQYF,TGTGCCAGCAGCCAGACGGGACAGGCCGGGGACGAGCAGTACTTC
NA,NA,TRBV5-4,15,TRBJ1-6,CASSEQYSYNSPLHF,TGTGCCAGCAGCGAACAGTACTCCTATAATTCACCCCTCCACTTT
NA,NA,TRBV6-1,13,TRBJ2-7,CAAKGTASYEQYF,TGTGCCGCCAAGGGCACTGCAAGCTACGAGCAGTACTTC
NA,NA,TRBV6-5,12,TRBJ2-7,CASSYSRSEQYF,TGTGCCAGCAGTTACTCCCGGAGCGAGCAGTACTTC
TRBD1,NA,TRBV18,15,TRBJ2-7,CASSPSESGGYEQYF,TGTGCCAGCTCACCCTCGGAATCAGGGGGCTACGAGCAGTACTTC
TRBD1,NA,TRBV5-6,13,TRBJ1-1,CASSPTGADEAFF,TGTGCCAGCAGCCCGACAGGGGCCGATGAAGCTTTCTTT
NA,NA,TRBV11-2,14,TRBJ1-5,CASSLLGGNQPQHF,TGTGCCAGCAGCTTACTAGGCGGCAATCAGCCCCAGCATTTT
NA,NA,TRBV18,14,TRBJ2-7,CASSPSSLSYEQYF,TGTGCCAGCTCACCCAGTAGTTTATCCTACGAGCAGTACTTC
NA,NA,TRBV19,13,TRBJ1-1,CASMSGGSTEAFF,TGTGCCAGTATGTCCGGGGGGAGCACTGAAGCTTTCTTT
NA,NA,TRBV10-3,15,TRBJ1-2,CAISGSLQANYGYTF,TGTGCCATCAGTGGCTCCTTACAGGCTAACTATGGCTACACCTTC
TRBD2,NA,TRBV5-4,16,TRBJ2-4,CASSLKGGGAGNIQYF,TGTGCCAGCAGCTTAAAAGGCGGGGGGGCCGGAAACATTCAGTACTTC
NA,once,TRBV5-4,11,TRBJ2-3,CASSLADTQYF,TGTGCCAGCAGCCTTGCAGATACGCAGTATTTT
NA,NA,TRBV7-3,17,TRBJ2-2,CASSRQYGTSNTGELFF,TGTGCCAGCAGCCGCCAATACGGGACATCGAACACCGGGGAGCTGTTTTTT
TRBD1,NA,TRBV30,12,TRBJ2-3,CAWGTGADTQYF,TGTGCCTGGGGGACAGGCGCAGATACGCAGTATTTT
NA,NA,TRBV5-6,13,TRBJ1-2,CASSLPDLYGYTF,TGTGCCAGCAGCTTGCCGGACCTCTATGGCTACACCTTC
TRBD1,NA,TRBV5-5,13,TRBJ1-1,CASSLGTDGKAFF,TGTGCCAGCAGCTTAGGGACAGATGGAAAAGCTTTCTTT
TRBD1,NA,TRBV29-1,15,TRBJ2-1,CSVDREGVPYNEQFF,TGCAGCGTGGACAGGGAAGGGGTTCCCTACAATGAGCAGTTCTTC
TRBD2,NA,TRBV4-3,14,TRBJ2-1,CASSQDRGLAGVFF,TGCGCCAGCAGCCAAGACCGGGGACTAGCGGGAGTGTTCTTC
TRBD1,NA,TRBV7-2,14,TRBJ2-7,CASSLITGDYEQYF,TGTGCCAGCAGCTTAATTACAGGGGACTACGAGCAGTACTTC
TRBD2,once,TRBV2,15,TRBJ2-7,CASSYETSGAHEQYF,TGTGCCAGCAGCTACGAGACTAGCGGGGCCCACGAGCAGTACTTC
NA,once,TRBV13,13,TRBJ2-1,CASREVLSGVAFF,TGTGCCAGCAGGGAGGTGCTTTCAGGGGTTGCGTTCTTC
NA,NA,TRBV5-6,17,TRBJ2-5,CASSFLNEGWFQETQYF,TGTGCCAGCAGCTTCTTAAACGAGGGATGGTTCCAAGAGACCCAGTACTTC